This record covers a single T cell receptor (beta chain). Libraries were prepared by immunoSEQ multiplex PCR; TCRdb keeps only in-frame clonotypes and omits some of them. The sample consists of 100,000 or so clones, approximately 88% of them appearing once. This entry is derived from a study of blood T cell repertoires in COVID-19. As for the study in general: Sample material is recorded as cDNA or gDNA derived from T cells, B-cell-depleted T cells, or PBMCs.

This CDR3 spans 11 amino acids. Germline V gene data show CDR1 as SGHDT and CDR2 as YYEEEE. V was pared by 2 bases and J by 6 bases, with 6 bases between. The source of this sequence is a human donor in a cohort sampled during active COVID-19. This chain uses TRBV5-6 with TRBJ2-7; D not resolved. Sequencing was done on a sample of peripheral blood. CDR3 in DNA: TGTGCCAGCAGCTTTATCCTCGAGCAGTACTTC. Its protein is CASSFILEQYF.